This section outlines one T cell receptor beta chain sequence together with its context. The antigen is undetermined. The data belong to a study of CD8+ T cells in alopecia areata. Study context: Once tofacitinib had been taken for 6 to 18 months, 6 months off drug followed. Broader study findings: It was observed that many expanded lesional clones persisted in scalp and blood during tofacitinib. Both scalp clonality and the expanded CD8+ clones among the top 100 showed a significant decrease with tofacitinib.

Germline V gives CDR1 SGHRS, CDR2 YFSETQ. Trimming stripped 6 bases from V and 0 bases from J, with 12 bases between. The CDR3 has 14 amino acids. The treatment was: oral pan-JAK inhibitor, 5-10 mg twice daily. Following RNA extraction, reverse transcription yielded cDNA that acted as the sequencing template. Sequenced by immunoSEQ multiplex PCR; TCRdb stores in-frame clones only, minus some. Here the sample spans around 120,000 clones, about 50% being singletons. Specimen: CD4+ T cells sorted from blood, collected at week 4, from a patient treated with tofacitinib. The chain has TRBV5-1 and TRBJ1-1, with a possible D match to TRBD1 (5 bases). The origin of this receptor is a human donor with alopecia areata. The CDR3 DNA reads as TGCGCCAGCACCCCAGGGCAGATGAACACTGAAGCTTTCTTT. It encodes CASTPGQMNTEAFF.